This TCR beta chain was observed in a study of cytomegalovirus exposure and HLA in healthy donors. Sequencing was performed with immunoSEQ multiplex PCR; in TCRdb, only in-frame clones are kept and a portion is missing. The data contain 180,000 or so clones, around 86% of them singletons. The V segment lost 4 bases and the J segment 3 bases; nucleotides outside the gene matches: 6. CDR3 length equals 15 residues. CDR1 is MGHRA and CDR2 is YSYEKL in the germline V gene. Study-wide results and limits: The study put 150 or so TCR beta chains on its list as cytomegalovirus-associated. High specificity and sensitivity for cytomegalovirus status were reported for the classifier. According to a later analysis, TCR clusters from the first cohort tended to co-occur in the 120 or so validation repertoires. In vitro work confirmed that a few CMV-associated chains recognize CMV antigens.

This clone was seen a few times. Antigen unknown. V usage is TRBV4-1 and J usage is TRBJ1-2, with 9 bases that match TRBD1. This clonotype was sampled from a man aged 18 to 29 in good health and CMV-seropositive. Material for sequencing was PBMCs. This CDR3 is CASSLRTGEDYGYTF. The CDR3 nucleotides are TGCGCCAGCAGCCTGCGGACAGGGGAAGACTATGGCTACACCTTC.